This entry lists 24 T cell receptor beta chains sequenced from one sample in a study of OX40 agonist ivuxolimab in advanced cancers. TCRdb keeps only in-frame clones here, not all; method: immunoSEQ multiplex PCR. The repertoire holds 60,000 or so clones, with 70% to 90% as singletons. The sample here was CD4+ or CD8+ T cells sorted from blood, taken in a trial of the OX40 agonist ivuxolimab. The receptors were sampled from an adult with an advanced solid tumor such as melanoma, head and neck, liver or kidney cancer.

The gene calls are TRBV18 and TRBJ2-7; no clear D. The CDR3 sequence is 14 residues long. V was cut by 0 bases and J by 6 bases, with 12 bases left in between. CDR1 is KGHSH, CDR2 LQKENI, per germline. The CDR3 protein is CASSPPGVLGEQYF. As DNA, the CDR3 is TGTGCCAGCTCACCACCAGGTGTACTCGGCGAGCAGTACTTC.

This chain uses TRBV11-2 with TRBJ2-5; possible D gene TRBD2, 6 bases. This CDR3 is 15 amino acids long. Per the germline V gene, CDR1 is SGHAT and CDR2 is FQNNGV. V was clipped by 3 bases and J by 2 bases, with 13 bases between them. The CDR3 region has the DNA TGTGCCAGCAGCTTGGGGGGTTCAGGACAAGAGACCCAGTACTTC. Residues: CASSLGGSGQETQYF.

The V gene is TRBV28, the J gene TRBJ2-1, with TRBD2 matching 8 bases. The CDR3 consists of 16 residues. Trimming took 4 bases from V and 0 from J; bases not matched to a gene: 5. Germline V lookup: CDR1 MDHEN, CDR2 SYDVKM. CDR3 loop: CASSSRLASSYNEQFF. In DNA, the CDR3 is TGTGCCAGCAGTTCGAGACTAGCGAGCTCCTACAATGAGCAGTTCTTC. The full variable domain, its missing parts supplied by reference TRBV28 and TRBJ2-1, is DVKVTQSSRYLVKRTGEKVFLECVQDMDHENMFWYRQDPGLGLRLIYFSYDVKMKEKGDIPEGYSVSREKKERFSLILESASTNQTSMYLCASSSRLASSYNEQFFGPGTRLTVL.

The chain recombines TRBV7-9 with TRBJ1-1, with 8 nucleotides matching TRBD1. The CDR3 contains 13 residues. CDR1 and CDR2 (germline): SEHNR, FQNEAQ (reference sequence). Trimming cost V 6 bases and J 5 bases; bases outside gene matches: 5. CDR3 in amino acids: CASRTTGGTEAFF. The CDR3 bases are TGTGCCAGCAGGACTACAGGGGGTACTGAAGCTTTCTTT.

The chain uses TRBV7-9 and TRBJ1-1, with a possible D match to TRBD1 (5 bases). The CDR3 is 14 amino acids. Germline CDR1 is SEHNR and CDR2 is FQNEAQ (reference sequence). The germline V and J ends were trimmed by 3 bases and 3 bases, with 11 bases remaining between them. The CDR3 is CASSFVGGDTEAFF. DNA for the CDR3: TGTGCCAGCAGCTTCGTCGGAGGGGACACTGAAGCTTTCTTT.

The chain employs TRBV7-9 and TRBJ2-5, with D possibly TRBD2 on 5 matching bases. CDR3 length: 15 residues. V was trimmed by 4 bases and J by 4 bases, leaving 16 bases between them. Germline CDR1 reads SEHNR; CDR2 reads FQNEAQ (reference sequence). The CDR3 region is CASSSGPERAETQYF. CDR3 DNA: TGTGCCAGCAGCTCTGGCCCGGAGAGGGCAGAGACCCAGTACTTC.

This chain links TRBV9 with TRBJ2-3, with 7 bases fitting TRBD2. Germline CDR1 SGDLS, CDR2 YYNGEE. Trimming removed 10 bases from V and 3 bases from J; junction bases left unmatched: 20. The CDR3 contains 17 residues. Written as DNA, the CDR3 is TGTGCCTGGGGAGGGTGTTCTTGGGGTCAGGAGACAGATACGCAGTATTTT. Protein: CAWGGCSWGQETDTQYF.

This clone was seen a handful of times. The V call is TRBV5-6, the J call TRBJ2-1; D is unclear. Trimming shortened V by 2 bases and J by 8 bases, and 17 bases separated the two germline ends. Germline CDR1 SGHDT, CDR2 YYEEEE. CDR3 length: 15 amino acids. The CDR3 DNA reads TGTGCCAGCAGCTTCCTATTCGGTTCGGGCGATGAGCAGTTCTTC. This encodes CASSFLFGSGDEQFF.

The gene calls are TRBV28 and TRBJ2-7; TRBD2 matches 11 bases. With V trimmed by 6 bases and J by 4 bases, 8 bases remained unmatched. This CDR3 contains 15 residues. The germline CDR1 and CDR2 sequences are MDHEN and SYDVKM. The CDR3 DNA is TGTGCCAGCAGACAAACTAGCGGGAGAGGGTACGAGCAGTACTTC. Its translation is CASRQTSGRGYEQYF.

This chain uses TRBV4-1 with TRBJ1-5; D gene uncertain. CDR1 and CDR2 (germline): MGHRA, YSYEKL. The CDR3 contains 14 residues. V was clipped by 0 bases and J by 6 bases, with 9 bases between them. CDR3 loop: CASSQDSDPQPQHF. The CDR3 nucleotides are TGCGCCAGCAGCCAAGATTCAGATCCTCAGCCCCAGCATTTT.

This sequence joins TRBV4-1 and TRBJ2-2; 7 bases are shared with TRBD1. The V gene end was trimmed by 0 bases and the J gene end by 4 bases; junction bases not matched to a gene: 8. Germline V gene sequence: CDR1 MGHRA, CDR2 YSYEKL. The CDR3 consists of 17 residues. The CDR3 spells CASSQDFRTGGTGELFF. The DNA for the CDR3 is TGCGCCAGCAGCCAAGACTTTCGGACAGGAGGCACCGGGGAGCTGTTTTTT.

Turning to this clone: Other DNA sequences of this sample code for an identical CDR3. The chain has TRBV15 and TRBJ1-2; D is ambiguous. V was cut by 3 bases and J by 4 bases, with 15 bases left in between. Germline V CDR1 and CDR2: LNHNV, YYDKDF (reference sequence). The CDR3 has 15 residues. The CDR3 region has the DNA TGTGCCACCAGCAGCCTATTGAGTATAGTCTATGGCTACACCTTC. Translating gives CATSSLLSIVYGYTF.

The rearrangement joins TRBV28 to TRBJ2-7; no definite D call. CDR1 is MDHEN, CDR2 SYDVKM, per germline. CDR3 size: 13 residues. V was cut by 4 bases and J by 4 bases, with 11 bases left in between. The DNA for the CDR3 is TGTGCCAGCAGTTACATCAAGGGATACGAGCAGTACTTC. Protein product: CASSYIKGYEQYF. Full variable domain (outside the CDR3, taken from reference TRBV28 and TRBJ2-7): DVKVTQSSRYLVKRTGEKVFLECVQDMDHENMFWYRQDPGLGLRLIYFSYDVKMKEKGDIPEGYSVSREKKERFSLILESASTNQTSMYLCASSYIKGYEQYFGPGTRLTVT.

The V and J genes are TRBV18 and TRBJ1-1, with 12 bases lining up with TRBD1. There are 15 residues in the CDR3. Germline values: CDR1 KGHSH, CDR2 LQKENI. V lost 4 bases and J lost 4; bases outside the gene matches: 4. The CDR3 DNA follows: TGTGCCAGCTCACAAGGGACAGGGGGCTTCACTGAAGCTTTCTTT. Translated: CASSQGTGGFTEAFF.

The chain uses TRBV10-1 and TRBJ2-3; D gene uncertain. Germline CDR1 is WNHNN and CDR2 is SYGVQD (reference sequence). This CDR3 is built from 16 residues. V lost 2 bases, J lost 1 base, and 13 bases lay in between. The DNA of the CDR3 is TGCGCCAGCAGTGAGATAGGGATCCGCGGCACAGATACGCAGTATTTT. This gives the protein CASSEIGIRGTDTQYF.

This clone was counted a single time. The rearrangement links TRBV7-6 to TRBJ1-1; the match to TRBD1 covers 7 bases. Germline V lookup: CDR1 SGHVS, CDR2 FNYEAQ. This CDR3 contains 15 residues. The J segment lost 7 bases and the V segment lost 6 bases, leaving 14 bases of the junction unmatched. The chain's CDR3 is CASRPLRDSRFEAFF. The CDR3 coding sequence is TGTGCCAGCAGACCCCTCCGGGACAGTCGTTTTGAAGCTTTCTTT. The full variable domain, in which reference TRBV7-6 and TRBJ1-1 provide the parts outside the CDR3, is GAGVSQSPRYKVTKRGQDVALRCDPISGHVSLYWYRQALGQGPEFLTYFNYEAQQDKSGLPNDRFSAERPEGSISTLTIQRTEQRDSAMYRCASRPLRDSRFEAFFGQGTRLTVV.

Concerning this clone: An end of the junction differs from the germline gene, which may be a read error. V is TRBV2 and J is TRBJ1-1; D uncertain. Germline-derived CDR1 and CDR2 are SNHLY and FYNNEI. The CDR3 loop spans 12 amino acids. The CDR3, as DNA: TGTGCCAGCAGGGAAGGGATGGCTGAAGCTTTCTTT. This translates into CASREGMAEAFF.

V and J are TRBV19 and TRBJ1-1; no reliable D call. The germline CDR1 and CDR2 sequences are LNHDA and SQIVND (reference sequence). CDR3 length equals 14 residues. Trimming stripped 3 bases from V and 0 bases from J, with 8 bases between. The CDR3 sequence is CASSIGQLNTEAFF. DNA for the CDR3: TGTGCCAGTAGTATTGGGCAACTGAACACTGAAGCTTTCTTT.

The chain uses TRBV9 and TRBJ2-2; D may be TRBD1 or TRBD2 (6 bases each). Germline V gene sequence: CDR1 SGDLS, CDR2 YYNGEE. The CDR3 extends over 18 amino acids. Trimming cost V 4 bases and J 6 bases, with 25 bases left between them. CDR3 coding DNA: TGTGCCAGCAGCCAGAGGGGGGTACTTTCATATAGCGCCGGGGAGCTGTTTTTT. Protein: CASSQRGVLSYSAGELFF.

The chain links TRBV27 to TRBJ2-2; TRBD1 agrees at 9 bases. After removal of 5 bases from V and 6 bases from J, the junction contained 4 bases not matched to a gene. CDR1 and CDR2 (germline): MNHEY, SMNVEV (reference sequence). CDR3 length equals 14 residues. The CDR3 DNA follows: TGTGCCAGCAGTCCAGGACAGGGGCCCGGGGAGCTGTTTTTT. Its protein product is CASSPGQGPGELFF.

V and J are TRBV27 and TRBJ2-3; possibly TRBD2 for D (6 bases). Looked up from germline, CDR1 is MNHEY and CDR2 is SMNVEV (reference sequence). There are 16 residues in the CDR3. V lost 5 bases, J lost 4 bases, and 19 bases lay in between. The CDR3 reads CASSPPGGAVADTQYF. The CDR3 nucleotides read TGTGCCAGCAGTCCCCCAGGAGGGGCAGTCGCAGATACGCAGTATTTT.

J is TRBJ2-7 and V is TRBV20-1, with D uncertain. The germline gives CDR1 DFQATT, CDR2 SNEGSKA (reference sequence). Trimming took off 0 bases at V and 4 bases at J, with 4 bases between the two ends. The CDR3 spans 11 residues. CDR3 sequence: CSARESYEQYF. The DNA of the CDR3 is TGCAGTGCTAGAGAGAGTTACGAGCAGTACTTC.

V is TRBV4-2 and J is TRBJ2-2, with D unresolved. Germline V lookup: CDR1 LGHNA, CDR2 YNFKEQ. V lost 4 bases and J 1 base, leaving 7 bases between the germline ends. The CDR3 runs to 14 residues. The chain's CDR3 is CASSLGENTGELFF. For the CDR3, the DNA is TGTGCCAGCAGCCTCGGCGAGAACACCGGGGAGCTGTTTTTT.

The rearrangement links TRBV28 to TRBJ1-5; perhaps TRBD1 as D (5 bases). V was shortened by 5 bases and J by 3 bases, with 14 bases between the two germline ends. CDR3 size: 15 residues. Germline V gives CDR1 MDHEN, CDR2 SYDVKM. Here the CDR3 DNA reads TGTGCCAGCAGTCTCCCCGACAGCCTCAATCAGCCCCAGCATTTT. This codes for CASSLPDSLNQPQHF.